This paragraph covers one TCR beta chain sequence. Its antigen has not been determined. Qualities for individual bases were not recorded, and no much larger clone is one base off. The sample belongs to a study of beta chain features in type 1 diabetes (dated by TCRdb to 2016 to 2018). Background on the whole study: Mean age, gender distribution, total cell number and subset yield did not differ between patients and healthy donors. A total of 100 million to 110 million sorted cells were examined across all samples, and a strong correlation was observed between cell number per subset and RNA yield. The study compared the TCRB repertoires of sorted circulating CD4+ T cell subsets in recently diagnosed type 1 diabetes patients with those in matched healthy donors. Regulatory and stem cell-like memory subsets were obtained from only 8 patients and roughly 8 healthy donors, while naive and central memory subsets were obtained from all 30 or so donors.

The entire amount of isolated RNA was reverse transcribed using the High Capacity cDNA Reverse Transcription Kit, so the sequenced TCRB transcripts were expressed ones. Naive, central memory and regulatory T cell samples underwent deep immunoSEQ sequencing, averaging about 3.5 million total reads per sample. Sorted cells were lysed in RLT buffer, and RNA was extracted using DNase-treated RNeasy Micro or Mini kits according to cell number. To prevent cross-contamination, every cell subset was processed on its own, while patient and healthy donor samples were processed together. The immunoSEQ multiplex PCR was used to amplify TCRB sequences from cDNA, yielding 87-bp fragments that span the CDR3 region. The amplicons were sequenced using the Illumina HiSeq platform. Regarding the original processing steps: PCR bias was computationally corrected using synthetic template baselines, reads within Hamming distance 2 were collapsed, and singletons that could not be merged were discarded. Reads were aligned against IMGT to assign V, D and J genes, CDR3 length and insertions or deletions at six rearrangement sites. Within each subset, clonotype counts were normalized to the number of sorted cells before true diversity and Gini coefficients were calculated with the tcR R package. The overlap coefficient, calculated on TCRB nucleotide sequences, was used to quantify repertoire sharing. TCRdb holds this immuneACCESS table with in-frame rearrangements only. Some clones are missing; in checked studies, unresolved V genes explain under half, and the rest has no known cause. That table is the source of V, J and clone size, and D and trimming were worked out from the DNA. The sample data list roughly 300,000 clones, and 14% of these were observed just once. The ten biggest clones cover approximately 7% of the sample.

On the study overall, not on this receptor specifically: Because small numbers of individuals were included in the HLA sub-analyses, any influence of HLA type on TCRB rearrangement was left unresolved. Sequencing cDNA rather than genomic DNA could over-represent highly expressing activated cells, although activation and CD3 levels did not differ between groups. Shorter templates might have been favored by PCR, but patient and control samples were amplified and corrected together, so both groups would have been affected equally by any skew. Naive, central memory and regulatory TCRB repertoires appeared to be more alike among patients than among healthy donors. A moderate but significant shortening of TCRB CDR3 length was observed in type 1 diabetes patients in all four CD4+ subsets. Patients with type 1 diabetes made fewer insertions and deleted more nucleotides at VDJ recombination sites, implying thymic rearrangement abnormalities.

Trimming accounts for 0 bases at V and 4 bases at J, while the number of junction bases matched to no gene is 9. Reading from cysteine to phenylalanine, the CDR3 counts 18 amino acids. Left in the record is the CDR3 DNA by itself, 54 bases read in frame from the first base. The germline V gene sets CDR1 to SGHAT and CDR2 to FQNNGV. Each donor gave one peripheral blood draw, roughly 110 mL on average, collected into heparinised tubes. A BD FACSAria II was used to sort naive, central memory, regulatory and stem cell-like memory CD4+ T cells with a panel that included CD45RO, CCR7, CD25, CD127, CD95 and CD27. A purity above 98% was achieved for all sorted populations. PBMCs were separated immediately by Lymphoprep density gradient centrifugation and were stained directly, without being cultured. So that batch effects would be minimized, each experiment stained and sorted samples in pairs, pairing one healthy donor with one patient.

The V and J genes are TRBV11-2 and TRBJ1-6; 7 bases in between match TRBD1. The origin of this receptor is a man aged 25-45 years in good health. Sequencing used central memory CD4+ T cells from blood. The CDR3 has the sequence CASSLEPGTAKYNSPLHF. The DNA reads as follows: TGTGCCAGCAGCTTAGAGCCTGGGACAGCTAAATATAATTCACCCCTCCACTTT.